This T cell receptor (beta chain) is drawn from a study of T cells in women clearing cervical HPV infection. Whole-study results and caveats: Associations may precede or follow infection; HPV-specific or memory T cells were not isolated.

Genomic DNA, averaging roughly 1,200 ng per sample, yielded TCR beta CDR3 via immunoSEQ. Clones were sequenced by immunoSEQ multiplex PCR, and TCRdb holds only the in-frame ones, with some missing. Recorded for this sample: tens of thousands of clones. Turning to this clone: Its antigen is as yet unknown.

The TCR sequence derives from a woman between 18 and 70 years old with a cervical HPV16 infection that either progressed to CIN3+ or cleared (not recorded which). The source material was blood buffy coat.

Incomplete CDR3 DNA: TGTGCCAGCAGCCGGGACAGGGGTCTGTACAATGAG. Residues: CASSRDRGLYNE. The whole CDR3 is CASSRDRGLYNEQFF. The chain joins TRBV28 to TRBJ2-1; 10 positions match TRBD1. The read comes to an end 3 residues before the CDR3 does, leaving the germline J gene to fill in the end. The CDR3 is 15 residues long. V lost 6 bases and J lost 4; bases outside the gene matches: 6. Per the germline V gene, CDR1 is MDHEN and CDR2 is SYDVKM.